These 9 T cell receptor beta chains share one sample of origin, sequenced in a study of cytomegalovirus exposure and HLA in healthy donors. The PCR employed 60 Vbeta primers together with 13 Jbeta primers. Data came from immunoSEQ multiplex PCR; TCRdb stores just in-frame clones and leaves some out. The sample comprises roughly 200,000 clones, around three quarters of which are singletons, and around 4.3% rests with the top ten. Sequencing was carried out using PBMCs. All receptors come from a woman in her 30s in good health and CMV-seropositive.

V usage is TRBV11-2 and J usage is TRBJ2-7, with a tentative D call TRBD1 (5 bases). V shed 5 bases and J shed 4 bases, with 15 bases lying between them. This CDR3 has 14 residues. The germline V gene has CDR1 SGHAT and CDR2 FQNNGV. The DNA for the CDR3 is TGTGCCAGCAGCCCCCAGCAGGGCTGGTACGAGCAGTACTTC. It specifies CASSPQQGWYEQYF.

This chain uses TRBV9 with TRBJ2-5; 9 bases align to TRBD2. V was clipped by 5 bases and J by 5 bases; unmatched bases: 10. This CDR3 is built from 15 residues. Germline V gene sequence: CDR1 SGDLS, CDR2 YYNGEE. CDR3 nucleotide sequence: TGTGCCAGCAGTGATGGTAGCGGGGGACGGGAGACCCAGTACTTC. Its translation: CASSDGSGGRETQYF.

The chain couples TRBV11-3 to TRBJ1-2; the match to TRBD1 covers 8 bases. Trimming cost V 4 bases and J 7 bases; bases outside gene matches: 8. The CDR3 spans 14 residues. Looked up from germline, CDR1 is SGHNT and CDR2 is YENEEA. The CDR3 DNA follows: TGTGCCAGCAGCTCCGGACAGGGTTTTGTTGGCTACACCTTC. The encoded protein is CASSSGQGFVGYTF.

This chain uses TRBV19 with TRBJ2-7; D possibly corresponds to TRBD2 (6 bases). Trimming pared 5 bases from V and 4 bases from J, leaving 21 bases between. There are 16 residues in the CDR3. Per germline, CDR1 LNHDA and CDR2 SQIVND (reference sequence). The CDR3 loop reads CASSPALGTFSYEQYF. The CDR3 coding sequence is TGTGCCAGTAGTCCCGCTCTCGGGACTTTCTCTTACGAGCAGTACTTC.

The V call is TRBV10-3, the J call TRBJ2-1; the match to TRBD1 covers 9 bases. The germline V gene has CDR1 ENHRY and CDR2 SYGVKD. Germline trimming cut 10 bases from V and 4 bases from J; bases unmatched to any gene: 8. This CDR3 region has 14 residues. CDR3: CATSGTGPYNEQFF. Written as DNA, the CDR3 is TGTGCCACTTCCGGGACAGGGCCTTACAATGAGCAGTTCTTC.

The rearrangement uses TRBV19 and TRBJ1-1, with D perhaps TRBD1 (5 bases). The germline V gene has CDR1 LNHDA and CDR2 SQIVND (reference sequence). The V end lost 5 bases, the J end lost 1 base, and 11 bases lay between the germline ends. This CDR3 comprises 14 residues. The CDR3 coding sequence is TGTGCCAGTAGTGTGGACACCCCGAACACTGAAGCTTTCTTT. Protein product: CASSVDTPNTEAFF.

CDR3 in amino acids: CASSARGSQEQHRSSYNEQFF. In nucleotides, the CDR3 is TGCGCCAGCAGCGCCCGGGGTAGCCAAGAGCAACACCGGAGCTCCTACAATGAGCAGTTCTTC. V gene TRBV5-1 combines with J gene TRBJ2-1; D possibly corresponds to TRBD2 (5 bases). The CDR3 spans 21 residues. The V and J ends lost 4 bases and 0 bases respectively, with 29 bases between them. Looked up from germline, CDR1 is SGHRS and CDR2 is YFSETQ.

The CDR3: CASSYQGAQEKLFF. CDR3 coding DNA: TGTGCCAGCAGTTATCAGGGGGCGCAAGAAAAACTGTTTTTT. V and J are TRBV6-5 and TRBJ1-4, with TRBD1 matching 8 bases. The CDR3 has 14 residues. Germline loops: CDR1 MNHEY, CDR2 SVGAGI. Trimming at V came to 3 bases and at J to 8 bases, leaving 5 bases not matched to a gene.

To note about this clone: Different DNA sequences within this sample yield the same CDR3. The genes are TRBV6-5 and TRBJ1-2; TRBD1 agrees at 7 bases. The V segment lost 5 bases and the J segment 7 bases; nucleotides outside the gene matches: 7. Germline V lookup: CDR1 MNHEY, CDR2 SVGAGI. The CDR3 runs 13 residues. Written as DNA, the CDR3 is TGTGCCAGCAGTCCGCCGACAGGGACTGGCTACACCTTC. It codes for CASSPPTGTGYTF.